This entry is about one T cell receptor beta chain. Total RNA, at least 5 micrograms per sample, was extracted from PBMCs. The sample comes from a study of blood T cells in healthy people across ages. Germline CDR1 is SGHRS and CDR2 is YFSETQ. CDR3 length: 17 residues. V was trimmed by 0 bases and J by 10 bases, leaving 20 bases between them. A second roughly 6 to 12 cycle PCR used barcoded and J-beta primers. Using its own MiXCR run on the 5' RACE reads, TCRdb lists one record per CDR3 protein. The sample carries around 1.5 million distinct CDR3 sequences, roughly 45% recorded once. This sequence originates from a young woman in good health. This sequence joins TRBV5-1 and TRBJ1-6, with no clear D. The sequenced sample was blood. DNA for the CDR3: TGCGCCAGCAGCTTGGCGGCTTCTGAACTGTCTGGGTCACCCCTCCACTTT. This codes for CASSLAASELSGSPLHF.